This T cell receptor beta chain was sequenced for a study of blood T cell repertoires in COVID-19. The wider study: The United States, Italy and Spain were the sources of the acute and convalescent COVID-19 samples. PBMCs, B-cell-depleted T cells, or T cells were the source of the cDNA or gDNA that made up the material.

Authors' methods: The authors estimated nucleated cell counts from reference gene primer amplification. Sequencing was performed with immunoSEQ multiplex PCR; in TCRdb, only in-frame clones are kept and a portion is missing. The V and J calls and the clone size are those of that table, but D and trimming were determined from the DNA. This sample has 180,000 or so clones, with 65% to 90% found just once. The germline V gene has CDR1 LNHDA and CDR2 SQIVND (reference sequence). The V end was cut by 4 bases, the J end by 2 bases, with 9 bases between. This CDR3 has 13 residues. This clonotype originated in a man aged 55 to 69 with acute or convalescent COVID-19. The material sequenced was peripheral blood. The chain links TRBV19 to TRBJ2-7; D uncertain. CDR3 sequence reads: CASSRGTAYEQYF. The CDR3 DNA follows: TGTGCCAGTAGTAGAGGAACTGCCTACGAGCAGTACTTC.